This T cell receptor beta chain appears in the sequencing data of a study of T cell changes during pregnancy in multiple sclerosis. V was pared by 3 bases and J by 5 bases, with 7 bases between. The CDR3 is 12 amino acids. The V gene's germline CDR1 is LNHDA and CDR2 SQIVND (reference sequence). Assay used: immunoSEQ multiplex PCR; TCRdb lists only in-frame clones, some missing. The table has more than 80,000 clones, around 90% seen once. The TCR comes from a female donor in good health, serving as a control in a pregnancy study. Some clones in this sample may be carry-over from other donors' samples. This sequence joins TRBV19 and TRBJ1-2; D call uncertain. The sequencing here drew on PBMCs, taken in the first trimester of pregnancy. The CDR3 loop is CASSMTGYGYTF. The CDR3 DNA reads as TGTGCCAGTAGTATGACGGGATATGGCTACACCTTC.